The sample holds a few counts of the clone carrying this T cell receptor (beta chain). The antigen is undetermined. This sample is drawn from a study of identical twins. Template switching added a universal primer binding site, and final cDNA carried unique molecular identifiers. TCRdb itself ran the 5' RACE reads through MiXCR, one entry per CDR3 protein. Of more than 1.5 million distinct CDR3 sequences listed, roughly 35% are singletons. Findings and limits, study-wide: Insertion counts were lower in abundant cord blood beta clonotypes, a trend that memory repertoires did not show. Part of the zero-insertion signal could reflect confounding by invariant MAIT and iNKT cells.

V was trimmed by 3 bases and J by 4 bases, leaving 8 bases between them. CDR1 and CDR2 (germline): MNHNY, SVGAGI (reference sequence). This CDR3 has 13 amino acids. The sample comprised cord blood. This sequence was found in a newborn girl in good health. The chain carries TRBV6-6 and TRBJ2-3, with D uncertain. The CDR3: CASSYRRADTQYF. The CDR3 DNA follows: TGTGCCAGCAGTTATCGTCGGGCAGATACGCAGTATTTT.